The TCR beta chain under discussion was sequenced for a study of blood T cell repertoires in COVID-19. This CDR3 contains 15 residues. Looked up from germline, CDR1 is SGDLS and CDR2 is YYNGEE. J lost 5 bases, V lost 2 bases, and 6 bases had no gene match. Under the authors' procedure: From reference gene primer amplification, estimates of nucleated cell counts were derived. Generated by immunoSEQ multiplex PCR, the TCRdb table keeps only in-frame clones and is missing some. That table gives V, J and clone size, and the DNA gave D and trimming. The data show approximately 220,000 clones, with 80% to 90% seen just once and about 4% held by the top ten. Participant-reported clinical history was the basis for cohort assignment.

The receptor was derived from a woman between 40 and 55 years old with acute COVID-19. The V call is TRBV9, the J call TRBJ1-5; 8 bases are a match to TRBD1. Sequencing was performed on PBMCs or T cells enriched from blood (not recorded which). CDR3 residues: CASSVFDRGDQPQHF. For the CDR3, the DNA is TGTGCCAGCAGCGTTTTCGACAGGGGCGATCAGCCCCAGCATTTT.